The 3 T cell receptor beta chains in this list originate from one sample, sequenced in a study of blood T cell repertoires in COVID-19. Generated by immunoSEQ multiplex PCR, the TCRdb table keeps only in-frame clones and is missing some. Among 75,000 to 90,000 clones, around 86% were seen once, and the ten largest hold less than 5%. The material sequenced was peripheral blood. The receptors here all came from a man in his fifties with active or convalescent COVID-19.

This clone was seen a few times. V gene TRBV7-9 combines with J gene TRBJ2-5, with D possibly being TRBD2 (5 bases). With 5 bases removed from V and 4 bases from J, the gap between germline ends came to 14 bases. This CDR3 contains 14 residues. Germline V CDR1 and CDR2: SEHNR, FQNEAQ (reference sequence). The CDR3 sequence: CASSEARDRETQYF. CDR3 coding DNA: TGTGCCAGCAGCGAAGCGAGGGATAGAGAGACCCAGTACTTC.

This chain uses TRBV7-8 with TRBJ1-2; D unresolved. Per germline, CDR1 SGHVS and CDR2 FQNEAQ. V was clipped by 1 base and J by 5 bases, with 11 bases between them. The length of the CDR3 is 14 residues. The CDR3 protein is CASSLESPAYGYTF. In DNA, the CDR3 is TGTGCCAGCAGCTTAGAAAGCCCAGCGTATGGCTACACCTTC.

The chain has TRBV6-2 or TRBV6-3 and TRBJ2-5, with 11 nucleotides matching TRBD2. J was trimmed by 2 bases and V by 4 bases; bases with no gene match: 12. Germline-derived CDR1 and CDR2 are MNHEY and SVGEGT. This CDR3 comprises 18 residues. The CDR3 region is CASSWTTLAGGQQETQYF. CDR3 coding DNA: TGTGCCAGCAGTTGGACTACTTTAGCGGGGGGGCAACAAGAGACCCAGTACTTC.